This is a list of T cell receptor beta chains from one sample in a study of shared clonotypes between healthy human individuals. The repertoire was sequenced with immunoSEQ multiplex PCR; TCRdb's copy has only in-frame clones and lacks some. The sample lists 550,000 to 800,000 clones; around 74% were seen once. Sequencing was performed on memory CD4+ T cells sorted from blood. All receptors come from a woman in her 30s in good health. Each CDR3 is given with its conserved first and last residue. A D gene is named only where the DNA matches it firmly. Clone size is given for some rows only: seen once, a few or many times, or a class if the clone is expanded.

TRBJ2-1 | TRBV28 | few | TRBD2 | TGTGCCAGCATCTATAGCGGGAGGGCCTCGGGTGAGCAGTTCTTC | CASIYSGRASGEQFF
TRBJ2-1 | TRBV11-3 | - | - | TGTGCCAGCAGCCTCAAACCTAGCAGCGATGAGCAGTTCTTC | CASSLKPSSDEQFF
TRBJ1-2 | TRBV6-6 | - | TRBD1 | TGTGCCAGCAGTTACTCGCAGGGGGCCGGTGGCTACACCTTC | CASSYSQGAGGYTF
TRBJ1-3 | TRBV2 | - | - | TGTGCCAGCAGTGGGTCCGCACCCACCTCTGGAAACACCATATATTTT | CASSGSAPTSGNTIYF
TRBJ1-1 | TRBV18 | once | - | TGTGCCAGCTCACCACTGGGACAGAACACTGAAGCTTTCTTT | CASSPLGQNTEAFF
TRBJ2-5 | TRBV2 | - | - | TGTGCCAGCAGTGAGACCCAGTTGGGGACCCAGTACTTC | CASSETQLGTQYF
TRBJ2-7 | TRBV2 | - | - | TGTGCCAGCAGTGCGCGGCGGCCAGGGGCACCAACCCGCGTTGAGCAGTACTTC | CASSARRPGAPTRVEQYF
TRBJ2-3 | TRBV29-1 | - | - | TGCAGCGTCGGTTGGGATACGCAGTATTTT | CSVGWDTQYF
TRBJ2-1 | TRBV11-2 | - | TRBD2 | TGTGCCAGCAGCTTAGGACTAGCGGGAGTCAAGCAGTTCTTC | CASSLGLAGVKQFF
TRBJ2-6 | TRBV5-8 | - | - | TGTGCCAGCAGCTTGGGACACTCTGGGGCCAACGTCCTGACTTTC | CASSLGHSGANVLTF
TRBJ2-5 | TRBV19 | - | - | TGTGCCAGTAGTATAGCGAGCTCACAAGAGACCCAGTACTTC | CASSIASSQETQYF
TRBJ1-2 | TRBV29-1 | - | - | TGCAGCGTTGCACTGATCTATGGCTACACCTTC | CSVALIYGYTF
TRBJ2-7 | TRBV5-5 | - | - | TGTGCCAGCAGCTTGGGACGGGTTCTCTACGAGCAGTACTTC | CASSLGRVLYEQYF
TRBJ2-3 | TRBV9 | - | TRBD2 | TGTGCCAGCAGCGTAGGGACTAGCGGCGACACAGATACGCAGTATTTT | CASSVGTSGDTDTQYF
TRBJ2-3 | TRBV18 | few | - | TGTGCCAGCTCGCCCCCAGATACGCAGTATTTT | CASSPPDTQYF
TRBJ2-5 | TRBV5-1 | - | - | TGCGCCAGCAGCTTGGGCCTAGCGAATCAAGAGACCCAGTACTTC | CASSLGLANQETQYF
TRBJ2-7 | TRBV4-1 | - | TRBD2 | TGCGCCAGCAGCCCACGGCTGGCAGCTAGCGGGAGGGCCTACGAGCAGTACTTC | CASSPRLAASGRAYEQYF
TRBJ1-4 | TRBV4-1 | few | TRBD1 | TGCGCCAGCAGCCAATTTGGACAGGTCGGGAATGAAAAACTGTTTTTT | CASSQFGQVGNEKLFF